These T cell receptor beta chains were read from a single sample in a study of breast tumors, draining lymph nodes, adjacent tissues. TCRdb analysed the multiplex PCR reads with MiXCR anew, one entry per CDR3 protein. Of about 130,000 distinct CDR3 sequences detected, around 24% appear once; the ten largest clones hold 2.5% to 3%. Sequences were obtained from axillary lymph node tissue. The receptors come from a female donor with breast cancer. Some clones in this sample may be carry-over from other donors' samples. Both conserved end residues are part of each CDR3. The D gene is left open where the match is weak. Clone size is stated in some rows and not others, as once, few, many or a class when expanded.

v_call	d_call	clone_size	j_call	cdr3_aa	cdr3_nt
TRBV18	-	-	TRBJ2-1	CASSDRLDNERFF	TGTGCCAGCTCAGACCGGCTTGACAATGAGCGGTTCTTC
TRBV7-2	-	many	TRBJ2-1	CASSLARDNEQFF	TGTGCCAGCAGCTTAGCGCGAGACAATGAGCAGTTCTTC
TRBV5-1	TRBD1	many	TRBJ1-6	CASSLDRGRSSPLHF	TGCGCCAGCAGCTTGGACAGGGGAAGGAGTTCACCCCTCCACTTT
TRBV7-2	-	-	TRBJ2-1	CASSELVPELAQVYEQFF	TGTGCCAGCAGTGAATTGGTTCCGGAACTAGCTCAGGTATATGAGCAGTTCTTC
TRBV6-1	TRBD2	-	TRBJ2-6	CASSLTSGRGTGANVLTF	TGTGCCAGCAGTCTGACTAGCGGGAGAGGAACTGGGGCCAACGTCCTGACTTTC
TRBV7-3	-	many	TRBJ2-2	CASSLFTAGSGGELFF	TGTGCCAGCAGCCTCTTTACGGCGGGTTCGGGCGGGGAGCTGTTTTTT
TRBV3-1	-	few	TRBJ2-1	CASSQLGNEQFF	TGTGCCAGCAGCCAACTAGGCAATGAGCAGTTCTTC
TRBV19	-	many	TRBJ1-6	CASSREGVDSPLHF	TGTGCCAGTAGTAGGGAGGGGGTTGATTCACCCCTCCACTTT
TRBV24-1	TRBD2	many	TRBJ2-5	CATSDLLAGEETQYF	TGTGCCACCAGTGATTTACTAGCGGGAGAAGAGACCCAGTACTTC
TRBV3-1	-	many	TRBJ2-7	CASSLTVTEQYF	TGTGCCAGCAGCCTCACAGTGACAGAGCAGTACTTC
TRBV2	TRBD2	many	TRBJ2-5	CASSYRLGLAGEGETQYF	TGTGCCAGCAGTTACCGCTTGGGACTAGCGGGAGAGGGTGAGACCCAGTACTTC
TRBV4-1	-	many	TRBJ2-2	CASSSPGTKSGELFF	TGCGCCAGCAGTAGCCCCGGGACCAAGAGCGGGGAGCTGTTTTTT
TRBV11-2	TRBD1	-	TRBJ1-5	CASSATGGANQPQHF	TGTGCCAGCTCAGCGACAGGGGGTGCCAATCAGCCCCAGCATTTT
TRBV7-9	-	medium-sized	TRBJ2-7	CASGGLSGYEQYF	TGTGCCAGCGGGGGGCTGTCCGGCTACGAGCAGTACTTC
TRBV7-8	TRBD2	many	TRBJ2-3	CASSLGSGRTDTQYF	TGTGCCAGCAGCTTAGGTAGCGGGAGAACAGATACGCAGTATTTT
TRBV5-1	-	many	TRBJ2-1	CASSLRPSERVSYNEQFF	TGCGCCAGCAGCTTGCGGCCTAGCGAGAGGGTCAGCTACAATGAGCAGTTCTTC
TRBV20-1	-	many	TRBJ1-2	CSARAPQAINYGYTF	TGCAGTGCTAGAGCCCCACAGGCAATTAACTATGGCTACACCTTC
TRBV14	TRBD1	many	TRBJ1-2	CASSQATGNYGYTF	TGTGCCAGCAGCCAAGCGACAGGGAACTATGGCTACACCTTC
TRBV7-9	-	many	TRBJ1-2	CASSLGQILLNYGYTF	TGTGCCAGCAGCCTCGGACAGATTCTCCTCAACTATGGCTACACCTTC
TRBV7-6	-	many	TRBJ2-2	CASSLVAAGELFF	TGTGCCAGCAGCTTAGTCGCAGCCGGGGAGCTGTTTTTT
TRBV19	TRBD1	-	TRBJ1-1	CASSPRGTVNTEAFF	TGTGCCAGTAGTCCCCGCGGGACAGTGAACACTGAAGCTTTCTTT
TRBV5-6	TRBD1	many	TRBJ2-5	CASSSDRGLQETQYF	TGTGCCAGCAGCTCCGACAGGGGGTTGCAAGAGACCCAGTACTTC
TRBV28	-	-	TRBJ1-5	CASSPSTGMWNQPQHF	TGTGCCAGCAGTCCCTCAACAGGGATGTGGAATCAGCCCCAGCATTTT
TRBV6-6	TRBD1	few	TRBJ1-5	CASSPTGALREPQHF	TGTGCCAGCAGCCCGACAGGGGCTCTCAGGGAGCCCCAGCATTTT
TRBV28	TRBD2	many	TRBJ2-7	CASRSGRTGLAAYEQYF	TGTGCCAGCCGCTCGGGGCGCACGGGACTAGCGGCCTACGAGCAGTACTTC
TRBV12-3/TRBV12-4	-	-	TRBJ1-4	CATQARVATNEKLFF	TGTGCCACCCAAGCTAGAGTTGCAACTAATGAAAAACTGTTTTTT
TRBV9	TRBD2	many	TRBJ2-7	CASGGLAGVVQYF	TGTGCCAGCGGTGGACTAGCGGGAGTCGTGCAGTACTTC
TRBV19	TRBD2	many	TRBJ2-1	CASRQLAGVGNEQFF	TGTGCCAGTAGGCAACTAGCGGGAGTGGGCAATGAGCAGTTCTTC
TRBV28	-	-	TRBJ2-3	CASSFGGGASTDTQYF	TGTGCCAGCAGTTTTGGTGGCGGGGCTAGCACAGATACGCAGTATTTT
TRBV6-2/TRBV6-3	TRBD2	many	TRBJ2-1	CASSYDLAGGSSYNEQFF	TGTGCCAGCAGTTACGATCTAGCGGGAGGGAGCTCCTACAATGAGCAGTTCTTC
TRBV4-3	-	many	TRBJ2-7	CASSRHRSYEQYF	TGCGCCAGCAGCCGCCACAGGTCCTACGAGCAGTACTTC
TRBV19	TRBD2	many	TRBJ2-3	CASSGTSGPTDTQYF	TGTGCCAGTAGTGGGACTAGCGGGCCCACAGATACGCAGTATTTT
TRBV4-2	-	many	TRBJ2-1	CASSQDLNLRASDYNEQFF	TGTGCCAGCAGCCAAGATTTAAACTTGAGAGCTAGCGACTACAATGAGCAGTTCTTC
TRBV6-1	-	many	TRBJ2-1	CASIDLGGHEQFF	TGTGCCAGCATTGACTTGGGGGGCCATGAGCAGTTCTTC
TRBV12-3/TRBV12-4	TRBD2	many	TRBJ2-1	CASSITSGTYNEQFF	TGTGCCAGCAGCATTACTAGCGGGACTTACAATGAGCAGTTCTTC
TRBV12-5	-	many	TRBJ2-1	CASRGGRRSGKNEQFF	TGTGCTAGTAGGGGGGGTCGGCGTAGCGGTAAGAATGAGCAGTTCTTC
TRBV3-1	-	-	TRBJ2-7	CASSSITYEQYF	TGTGCCAGCAGCTCCATTACCTACGAGCAGTACTTC
TRBV4-1	-	many	TRBJ2-1	CASSPQELGNEQFF	TGCGCCAGCAGCCCCCAGGAGCTAGGCAATGAGCAGTTCTTC
TRBV14	TRBD2	many	TRBJ2-5	CASSQSLLTGGGETQYF	TGTGCCAGCAGCCAATCGCTTCTCACGGGAGGAGGAGAGACCCAGTACTTC
TRBV27	-	few	TRBJ2-1	CASSLSRDTYNEQFF	TGTGCCAGCAGTTTAAGCCGGGACACCTACAATGAGCAGTTCTTC
TRBV12-3/TRBV12-4	TRBD1	-	TRBJ2-1	CASTDRENEQFF	TGTGCCAGCACCGACAGGGAGAATGAGCAGTTCTTC
TRBV5-1	-	few	TRBJ2-2	CASSLGDTNTGELFF	TGCGCCAGCAGCTTGGGGGACACGAACACCGGGGAGCTGTTTTTT
TRBV25-1	-	many	TRBJ2-3	CASSGRPPSTDTQYF	TGTGCCAGCAGCGGAAGGCCGCCTAGCACAGATACGCAGTATTTT
TRBV2	-	many	TRBJ2-7	CASSGEQISSYEQYF	TGTGCCAGCAGTGGGGAGCAAATCAGCTCCTACGAGCAGTACTTC
TRBV20-1	-	many	TRBJ2-3	CSARDFASTDTQYF	TGCAGTGCTAGAGATTTTGCTAGCACAGATACGCAGTATTTT
TRBV29-1	TRBD2	many	TRBJ2-1	CSVRLAGFYNEQFF	TGCAGCGTTCGACTAGCGGGGTTCTACAATGAGCAGTTCTTC
TRBV7-6	-	many	TRBJ2-5	CASSPLAGMETQYF	TGTGCCAGCAGCCCCCTCGCGGGAATGGAGACCCAGTACTTC
TRBV6-8	-	-	TRBJ2-4	CASCPGRRTVAKNIQYF	TGTGCCAGCTGTCCGGGACGCAGGACCGTAGCCAAAAACATTCAGTACTTC
TRBV2	-	many	TRBJ2-7	CASQEMGSIRWSEQYF	TGTGCCAGCCAGGAGATGGGGTCAATAAGGTGGAGCGAGCAGTACTTC
TRBV7-9	-	-	TRBJ2-7	CASSIGTGHYEQYF	TGTGCCAGCAGCATTGGAACAGGCCACTACGAGCAGTACTTC
TRBV20-1	-	many	TRBJ1-5	CSAVEGDDQPQHF	TGCAGTGCGGTTGAGGGGGACGATCAGCCCCAGCATTTT
TRBV6-1	-	many	TRBJ2-1	CASWRRIDEQFF	TGTGCCAGCTGGCGCAGGATCGATGAGCAGTTCTTC
TRBV2	-	many	TRBJ2-7	CASPDGGRGVEQYF	TGTGCCAGCCCGGATGGTGGGAGAGGGGTCGAGCAGTACTTC
TRBV6-6	TRBD2	once	TRBJ2-7	CASLGASGISYEQYF	TGTGCCAGCCTTGGAGCTAGCGGGATCTCCTACGAGCAGTACTTC
TRBV4-3	-	few	TRBJ1-5	CASSQYRAHNQPQHF	TGCGCCAGCAGCCAGTACAGGGCCCACAATCAGCCCCAGCATTTT